The rows below give T cell receptor beta chains drawn from one sample of a study of CD8 T cells in Susac syndrome. TCRdb re-called the immunoSEQ multiplex PCR reads through MiXCR, storing one row per CDR3 protein. The repertoire holds approximately 120,000 distinct CDR3 sequences, around 94% seen once, with about 0.19% in the top ten. Sequencing was performed on CD8+ T cells from PBMCs. The receptors here all came from a human donor with Susac syndrome. Each CDR3 is given with its conserved first and last residue. The D gene is left open where the match is weak. Not every row has a clone size; where given, it reads once, few, many or a size class.

clone size: -
CDR3 length: 14
V gene: TRBV9
J gene: TRBJ1-1
D gene: -
CDR3 DNA: TGTGCCAGCAGCGTAGCTGGGGGGAACACTGAAGCTTTCTTT
CDR3 protein: CASSVAGGNTEAFF

clone size: -
CDR3 length: 13
V gene: TRBV5-4
J gene: TRBJ1-6
D gene: -
CDR3 DNA: TGTGCCAGCAGACCAGGGGTTAGTTCACCCCTCCACTTT
CDR3 protein: CASRPGVSSPLHF

clone size: -
CDR3 length: 14
V gene: TRBV20-1
J gene: TRBJ1-1
D gene: -
CDR3 DNA: TGCAGTGCTAGATCCCCCCAGGGTTTTCCTGAAGCTTTCTTT
CDR3 protein: CSARSPQGFPEAFF

clone size: -
CDR3 length: 13
V gene: TRBV19
J gene: TRBJ2-7
D gene: -
CDR3 DNA: TGTGCCAGTAGTACGCAGGCGGGACTCGAGCAGTACTTC
CDR3 protein: CASSTQAGLEQYF

clone size: -
CDR3 length: 17
V gene: TRBV4-3
J gene: TRBJ2-1
D gene: TRBD2
CDR3 DNA: TGCGCCAGCAGCCATCCCCCGGGGGGACTAGCGGCAAATGAGCAGTTCTTC
CDR3 protein: CASSHPPGGLAANEQFF

clone size: once
CDR3 length: 13
V gene: TRBV7-9
J gene: TRBJ1-2
D gene: -
CDR3 DNA: TGTGCCAGCAGCCCAGTCGGGCTCTATGGCTACACCTTC
CDR3 protein: CASSPVGLYGYTF

clone size: -
CDR3 length: 16
V gene: TRBV7-3
J gene: TRBJ2-3
D gene: -
CDR3 DNA: TGTGCCAGCAGCCTATACCCTCCTGAGGGCACAGATACGCAGTATTTT
CDR3 protein: CASSLYPPEGTDTQYF

clone size: -
CDR3 length: 15
V gene: TRBV9
J gene: TRBJ1-1
D gene: -
CDR3 DNA: TGTGCCAGCAGCCCGGGGGGGGCCGTGAACACTGAAGCTTTCTTT
CDR3 protein: CASSPGGAVNTEAFF

clone size: -
CDR3 length: 18
V gene: TRBV5-4
J gene: TRBJ2-2
D gene: TRBD1
CDR3 DNA: TGTGCCAGCAGCTTGCTACCCCTGGACAGGACGAACACCGGGGAGCTGTTTTTT
CDR3 protein: CASSLLPLDRTNTGELFF

clone size: -
CDR3 length: 15
V gene: TRBV7-9
J gene: TRBJ2-1
D gene: -
CDR3 DNA: TGTGCCAGCAGCTTAGTTCAACGGCAGAACAATGAGCAGTTCTTC
CDR3 protein: CASSLVQRQNNEQFF

clone size: -
CDR3 length: 18
V gene: TRBV7-2
J gene: TRBJ2-3
D gene: -
CDR3 DNA: TGTGCCAGCAGCCGAAAAGCGGGACAGTTCAATAGCACAGATACGCAGTATTTT
CDR3 protein: CASSRKAGQFNSTDTQYF

clone size: -
CDR3 length: 12
V gene: TRBV9
J gene: TRBJ1-1
D gene: TRBD1
CDR3 DNA: TGTGCCAGCAGCCCCCGGACAGGGGAAGCTTTCTTT
CDR3 protein: CASSPRTGEAFF

clone size: -
CDR3 length: 14
V gene: TRBV9
J gene: TRBJ1-2
D gene: TRBD1
CDR3 DNA: TGTGCCAGCAGCGAAACAGGGGGCGGGGGTGGCTACACCTTC
CDR3 protein: CASSETGGGGGYTF

clone size: -
CDR3 length: 13
V gene: TRBV2
J gene: TRBJ2-1
D gene: -
CDR3 DNA: TGTGCCAGCAGTCGGTCCCAGTACAATGAGCAGTTCTTC
CDR3 protein: CASSRSQYNEQFF

clone size: -
CDR3 length: 14
V gene: TRBV7-9
J gene: TRBJ2-3
D gene: -
CDR3 DNA: TGTGCCAGCAGCCCTACTACGGGCACAGATACGCAGTATTTT
CDR3 protein: CASSPTTGTDTQYF

clone size: -
CDR3 length: 14
V gene: TRBV2
J gene: TRBJ2-1
D gene: TRBD2
CDR3 DNA: TGTGCCAGAAATAGCGGGGGAAATACGAATGAGCAGTTCTTC
CDR3 protein: CARNSGGNTNEQFF

clone size: -
CDR3 length: 12
V gene: TRBV29-1
J gene: TRBJ1-1
D gene: -
CDR3 DNA: TGCAGCGTTGAAGGCGGAGCCACTGAAGCTTTCTTT
CDR3 protein: CSVEGGATEAFF

clone size: -
CDR3 length: 14
V gene: TRBV6-5
J gene: TRBJ1-2
D gene: TRBD1
CDR3 DNA: TGTGCCAGCAGTGACAGGGGAACCCTCTATGGCTACACCTTC
CDR3 protein: CASSDRGTLYGYTF

clone size: -
CDR3 length: 14
V gene: TRBV5-1
J gene: TRBJ1-1
D gene: -
CDR3 DNA: TGCGCCAGCAACCTCGGGGGGCCTAACACTGAAGCTTTCTTT
CDR3 protein: CASNLGGPNTEAFF

clone size: -
CDR3 length: 16
V gene: TRBV6-2/TRBV6-3
J gene: TRBJ1-5
D gene: -
CDR3 DNA: TGTGCCAGCAGTTACCCGGTAGGACCCTGGGGTCAGCCCCAGCATTTT
CDR3 protein: CASSYPVGPWGQPQHF

clone size: -
CDR3 length: 15
V gene: TRBV27
J gene: TRBJ2-7
D gene: -
CDR3 DNA: TGTGCCAGCAGTCCTGACACTGGACTCCTTTTCGAGCAGTACTTC
CDR3 protein: CASSPDTGLLFEQYF

clone size: -
CDR3 length: 17
V gene: TRBV15
J gene: TRBJ1-2
D gene: -
CDR3 DNA: TGTGCCACCAGCAGAGTACGATCGGGCCGGGGAAGCTATGGCTACACCTTC
CDR3 protein: CATSRVRSGRGSYGYTF

clone size: -
CDR3 length: 14
V gene: TRBV5-1
J gene: TRBJ2-7
D gene: -
CDR3 DNA: TGCGCCAGCAGCTTCCGAGGGGCCCCCTACGAGCAGTACTTC
CDR3 protein: CASSFRGAPYEQYF

clone size: -
CDR3 length: 15
V gene: TRBV20-1
J gene: TRBJ2-3
D gene: -
CDR3 DNA: TGCAGTGCTCCCAGGGTGGATGGACCCACAGATACGCAGTATTTT
CDR3 protein: CSAPRVDGPTDTQYF

clone size: -
CDR3 length: 14
V gene: TRBV5-1
J gene: TRBJ1-1
D gene: -
CDR3 DNA: TGCGCCAGCAGCTTGGGGGGGGCGGACACTGAAGCTTTCTTT
CDR3 protein: CASSLGGADTEAFF

clone size: -
CDR3 length: 14
V gene: TRBV7-6
J gene: TRBJ2-3
D gene: -
CDR3 DNA: TGTGCCAGCAGCTTAGGACAGTTCACAGATACGCAGTATTTT
CDR3 protein: CASSLGQFTDTQYF

clone size: few
CDR3 length: 15
V gene: TRBV13
J gene: TRBJ2-7
D gene: TRBD1
CDR3 DNA: TGTGCCAGCAGCTTCCCGGGACAGGGGGCCTACGAGCAGTACTTC
CDR3 protein: CASSFPGQGAYEQYF

clone size: -
CDR3 length: 13
V gene: TRBV12-3/TRBV12-4
J gene: TRBJ2-7
D gene: TRBD1
CDR3 DNA: TGTGCCAGCAGTTTGGGACAGATGTACGAGCAGTACTTC
CDR3 protein: CASSLGQMYEQYF

clone size: -
CDR3 length: 22
V gene: TRBV20-1
J gene: TRBJ2-3
D gene: TRBD1
CDR3 DNA: TGCAGTGCTAGCGGGGCTGACAGGGGGCGAGAAGCCCATCAATCACGCACAGATACGCAGTATTTT
CDR3 protein: CSASGADRGREAHQSRTDTQYF

clone size: -
CDR3 length: 14
V gene: TRBV7-3
J gene: TRBJ2-5
D gene: TRBD2
CDR3 DNA: TGTGCCAGCAGCTTAACCGGGGGGACGGAGACCCAGTACTTC
CDR3 protein: CASSLTGGTETQYF

clone size: -
CDR3 length: 15
V gene: TRBV7-7
J gene: TRBJ2-1
D gene: TRBD2
CDR3 DNA: TGTGCTAGCAGCTCCTCGGGGGGGCCTTACAATGAGCAGTTCTTC
CDR3 protein: CASSSSGGPYNEQFF

clone size: -
CDR3 length: 13
V gene: TRBV28
J gene: TRBJ2-5
D gene: -
CDR3 DNA: TGTGCCAGCCAGGACACCGAGGAAGAGACCCAGTACTTC
CDR3 protein: CASQDTEEETQYF

clone size: -
CDR3 length: 16
V gene: TRBV5-6
J gene: TRBJ2-7
D gene: TRBD1
CDR3 DNA: TGTGCCAGCAGCTCGGATGGGACAGGGGACTCCTACGAGCAGTACTTC
CDR3 protein: CASSSDGTGDSYEQYF

clone size: -
CDR3 length: 15
V gene: TRBV27
J gene: TRBJ2-3
D gene: TRBD2
CDR3 DNA: TGTGCCAGCAGGCCCCTAGCGGGAGGCACAGATACGCAGTATTTT
CDR3 protein: CASRPLAGGTDTQYF

clone size: -
CDR3 length: 15
V gene: TRBV5-1
J gene: TRBJ1-1
D gene: -
CDR3 DNA: TGCGCCAGCAGCGGGAAGGGACGGCAGAACACTGAAGCTTTCTTT
CDR3 protein: CASSGKGRQNTEAFF

clone size: -
CDR3 length: 13
V gene: TRBV29-1
J gene: TRBJ2-6
D gene: -
CDR3 DNA: TGCAGCGTTCCAGACTCTGGGGCCAACGTCCTGACTTTC
CDR3 protein: CSVPDSGANVLTF

clone size: -
CDR3 length: 15
V gene: TRBV7-9
J gene: TRBJ2-1
D gene: TRBD1
CDR3 DNA: TGTGCCAGCAGCTCCCGGGACAGGGGCCACAATGAGCAGTTCTTC
CDR3 protein: CASSSRDRGHNEQFF

clone size: -
CDR3 length: 15
V gene: TRBV12-5
J gene: TRBJ1-1
D gene: -
CDR3 DNA: TGTGCTAGTGGGGGCGGAACAGTGTTGAACACTGAAGCTTTCTTT
CDR3 protein: CASGGGTVLNTEAFF

clone size: -
CDR3 length: 13
V gene: TRBV27
J gene: TRBJ2-3
D gene: -
CDR3 DNA: TGTGCCAGCAGTTTCGAGGGCACAGATACGCAGTATTTT
CDR3 protein: CASSFEGTDTQYF

clone size: -
CDR3 length: 14
V gene: TRBV6-2/TRBV6-3
J gene: TRBJ2-2
D gene: -
CDR3 DNA: TGTGCCAGCAGTTACTCGGAGGGCCGTGGGGAGCTGTTTTTT
CDR3 protein: CASSYSEGRGELFF

clone size: -
CDR3 length: 16
V gene: TRBV7-3
J gene: TRBJ2-1
D gene: -
CDR3 DNA: TGTGCCAGCAGCTCCCCCCCCGGGCAACCCTACAATGAGCAGTTCTTC
CDR3 protein: CASSSPPGQPYNEQFF

clone size: -
CDR3 length: 12
V gene: TRBV20-1
J gene: TRBJ2-7
D gene: -
CDR3 DNA: TGCAGTGCTAGCGGAGATAACTACGAGCAGTACTTC
CDR3 protein: CSASGDNYEQYF

clone size: -
CDR3 length: 13
V gene: TRBV21-1
J gene: TRBJ2-7
D gene: -
CDR3 DNA: TGTGCCAGCAGCAACGGGATTCTATACGAGCAGTACTTC
CDR3 protein: CASSNGILYEQYF

clone size: -
CDR3 length: 15
V gene: TRBV6-2/TRBV6-3
J gene: TRBJ2-7
D gene: TRBD1
CDR3 DNA: TGTGCCAGCAGTTACGGGGACAGGAGCTCCTACGAGCAGTACTTC
CDR3 protein: CASSYGDRSSYEQYF

clone size: once
CDR3 length: 14
V gene: TRBV28
J gene: TRBJ2-5
D gene: -
CDR3 DNA: TGTGCCAGCAGTCAAAGACAAGTCCAAGAGACCCAGTACTTC
CDR3 protein: CASSQRQVQETQYF

clone size: -
CDR3 length: 16
V gene: TRBV12-3/TRBV12-4
J gene: TRBJ1-2
D gene: -
CDR3 DNA: TGTGCCAGCAGTCCGGGACATCGTACGGAGAAATATGGCTACACCTTC
CDR3 protein: CASSPGHRTEKYGYTF

clone size: once
CDR3 length: 16
V gene: TRBV20-1
J gene: TRBJ2-7
D gene: -
CDR3 DNA: TGCAGTGCTAGAGATCCCGAAGGAGGTACTTCCTACGAGCAGTACTTC
CDR3 protein: CSARDPEGGTSYEQYF

clone size: once
CDR3 length: 15
V gene: TRBV7-9
J gene: TRBJ1-1
D gene: -
CDR3 DNA: TGTGCCAGCAGCTTATCTTGGGGACAGAACACTGAAGCTTTCTTT
CDR3 protein: CASSLSWGQNTEAFF

clone size: -
CDR3 length: 15
V gene: TRBV29-1
J gene: TRBJ2-1
D gene: TRBD2
CDR3 DNA: TGCAGCGCCGACGGGGGGTCCCTCTCCTACAATGAGCAGTTCTTC
CDR3 protein: CSADGGSLSYNEQFF

clone size: few
CDR3 length: 13
V gene: TRBV29-1
J gene: TRBJ2-1
D gene: -
CDR3 DNA: TGCAGCGTTGAGCGCCCCGGGGAGAATGAGCAGTTCTTC
CDR3 protein: CSVERPGENEQFF